The following is a TCR beta chain sequence with its context. The antigen remains unidentified. The data derive from a study of naive and memory T cell subsets. Study-wide results and limits: The power law exponent of TCR abundance differed between naive and memory cells. Naive repertoires, especially CD8, held a few larger clonotypes, possibly memory cells re-expressing CD45RA.

The V end lost 10 bases, the J end lost 3 bases, and 18 bases lay between the germline ends. The CDR3 runs to 14 residues. Germline CDR1 is MNHEY and CDR2 is SVGEGT. CD4 T cells were positively selected, then CD8 T cells from the CD4-negative fraction. Both TRBC1 and TRBC2 were covered by a beta constant-region primer of two equimolar oligonucleotides. Four rounds of PCR amplified the ligated cDNA using nested alpha and beta constant-region primers plus SP2. The cDNA 3' end received a ligated single-stranded oligonucleotide carrying the SP2 primer and a 12-nucleotide UMI. TCRdb re-derived calls from the UMI-ligation and nested PCR reads in MiXCR, one entry per CDR3 protein. The profile shows roughly 100,000 distinct CDR3 sequences, about 14% of them singletons.

Material for sequencing was naive CD8+ T cells from blood. The rearrangement joins TRBV6-2 or TRBV6-3 to TRBJ2-5, with D unclear. The source of this sequence is a human donor in good health. CDR3 coding DNA: TGTGCCACCCTCTCGTGGCTAGGAAAAGAGACCCAGTACTTC. Translation gives CATLSWLGKETQYF.